The entry below describes one TCR beta chain. This entry belongs to a study of control samples from healthy donors and cancer patients. Data came from immunoSEQ multiplex PCR; TCRdb stores just in-frame clones and leaves some out. The repertoire includes roughly 120,000 clones, approximately 94% of them detected once, and about 1.7% sits in the top ten. This CDR3 contains 15 residues. Germline V gives CDR1 MDHEN, CDR2 SYDVKM. The ends lost 4 bases at V and 4 bases at J; junction bases unmatched: 7. J is TRBJ1-2 and V is TRBV28; TRBD1 agrees at 9 bases. The source material was PBMCs. This TCR came from a man between 50 and 59 years old with head and neck cancer. The CDR3 region has the DNA TGTGCCAGCAGTTGGACAGGGGAACCGATCTATGGCTACACCTTC. Its protein product is CASSWTGEPIYGYTF.